These T cell receptor beta chains were read from a single sample in a study of technical replicates of blood from several donors. Here immunoSEQ multiplex PCR was the method, and the copy in TCRdb shows in-frame clones only, minus some. The repertoire holds about 53,000 clones, with around 83% as singletons. The sequencing input was PBMCs. Every receptor here comes from a human donor in good health. Some clones in this sample may be carry-over from other donors' samples. CDR3s include the opening cysteine and the closing phenylalanine or tryptophan. A D gene is named only where the DNA matches it firmly. Size is stated for part of the rows, as once, few or many counts, or as a class when the clone is expanded.

CASSLGGNNSPLHF,TGTGCCAGCAGCTTAGGAGGCAATAATTCACCCCTCCACTTT,.,TRBV11-2,TRBJ1-6,.
CASSQPLSEQYF,TGCGCCAGCAGCCAACCCCTCAGCGAGCAGTACTTC,.,TRBV4-1,TRBJ2-7,.
CASSLSGQGTETQYF,TGCGCCAGCAGCCTGTCGGGACAGGGGACAGAGACCCAGTACTTC,.,TRBV5-1,TRBJ2-5,TRBD1
CASSFREAGTDTQYF,TGCGCCAGCAGCTTCCGGGAGGCAGGCACAGATACGCAGTATTTT,.,TRBV5-1,TRBJ2-3,TRBD2
CASRSTGLFMNTEAFF,TGTGCCAGCAGGTCGACAGGGCTCTTCATGAACACTGAAGCTTTCTTT,once,TRBV7-9,TRBJ1-1,TRBD1
CASSTIGSTGEQFF,TGTGCCAGCAGTACCATCGGGAGCACGGGTGAGCAGTTCTTC,.,TRBV6-5,TRBJ2-1,.
CASSQALSGSPWGELFF,TGCGCCAGCAGCCAAGCTCTCAGCGGGAGTCCGTGGGGGGAGCTGTTTTTT,.,TRBV4-1,TRBJ2-2,TRBD2
CASSQDTSGRLNEQYF,TGCGCCAGCAGCCAAGATACTAGCGGGAGGCTCAACGAGCAGTACTTC,.,TRBV4-3,TRBJ2-7,TRBD2
CASSLSPGTYNEQFF,TGTGCCAGCAGCTTATCTCCGGGTACCTACAATGAGCAGTTCTTC,.,TRBV7-6,TRBJ2-1,.
CASSPSLRARDEQFF,TGCGCCAGCAGCCCATCTCTCCGGGCGCGGGATGAGCAGTTCTTC,.,TRBV5-1,TRBJ2-1,.
CASSAGLAGYEQYF,TGTGCCAGCTCAGCGGGACTAGCGGGTTACGAGCAGTACTTC,.,TRBV18,TRBJ2-7,TRBD2
CASSHVSSGRRYEQYF,TGTGCCAGCAGCCACGTGAGTAGCGGGAGGCGCTACGAGCAGTACTTC,.,TRBV13,TRBJ2-7,TRBD2
CASSQGLAGGIGDTQYF,TGTGCCAGCAGCCAAGGGTTAGCGGGAGGAATTGGAGATACGCAGTATTTT,.,TRBV4-2,TRBJ2-3,TRBD2
CASSEAQTSGENEQFF,TGTGCCAGCAGTGAAGCGCAGACTAGCGGGGAAAATGAGCAGTTCTTC,.,TRBV2,TRBJ2-1,TRBD2
CAWRIPGLNTQYF,TGTGCCTGGAGAATTCCGGGACTTAATACGCAGTATTTT,.,TRBV30,TRBJ2-3,.
CSALTGKAFF,TGCAGTGCCTTGACAGGGAAAGCTTTCTTT,.,TRBV20-1,TRBJ1-1,TRBD1
CATSKRSTGHGYTF,TGTGCCACCAGCAAGAGATCCACAGGGCATGGCTACACCTTC,.,TRBV15,TRBJ1-2,.
CASSIKTGGGGTEAFF,TGTGCCAGTAGTATTAAGACAGGGGGCGGTGGCACTGAAGCTTTCTTT,many,TRBV19,TRBJ1-1,TRBD1
CASSPGHQPSPLHF,TGTGCCAGCAGCCCCGGACATCAGCCTTCACCCCTCCACTTT,once,TRBV5-5,TRBJ1-6,.
CSATPGGGDTQYF,TGCAGCGCCACACCCGGGGGGGGAGATACGCAGTATTTT,.,TRBV29-1,TRBJ2-3,TRBD2
CASSPSGAGDYNEQFF,TGTGCCAGCAGCCCCTCCGGGGCGGGGGACTACAATGAGCAGTTCTTC,.,TRBV9,TRBJ2-1,TRBD2
CASSQYRDRGWNEAFF,TGTGCCAGCAGCCAGTACCGGGACAGGGGATGGAATGAAGCTTTCTTT,few,TRBV7-9,TRBJ1-1,TRBD1
CASTGTAENTGELFF,TGTGCCAGCACTGGGACTGCGGAGAACACCGGGGAGCTGTTTTTT,.,TRBV6-6,TRBJ2-2,.
CATSRSGQDEETQYF,TGTGCCACCAGCAGATCCGGACAGGATGAGGAGACCCAGTACTTC,.,TRBV15,TRBJ2-5,TRBD1